This T cell receptor (beta chain) was found in a study of blood T cells in healthy people across ages. Study-level results: No conclusive comparison of naive versus antigen-experienced cells was possible with unsorted PBMCs.

Primed by a sample-barcoded 5' primer and a J-beta primer mix, a second PCR proceeded for roughly 7 to 12 cycles. TCRdb re-called the 5' RACE reads with MiXCR, one entry per CDR3 protein. The sample has over 1,500,000 distinct CDR3 sequences; roughly two fifths are singletons. Per germline, CDR1 DFQATT and CDR2 SNEGSKA (reference sequence). The V end lost 0 bases, the J end lost 0 bases, and 9 bases lay between the germline ends. The CDR3 totals 15 residues. This clonotype was counted only a few times. The antigen is unknown. V and J are TRBV20-1 and TRBJ1-5; possibly TRBD1 for D (5 bases). The material sequenced was blood. This clonotype was sampled from a human donor in good health. The DNA for the CDR3 is TGCAGTGCTAGAGATAACAGGTATAGCAATCAGCCCCAGCATTTT. Translation: CSARDNRYSNQPQHF.